This T cell receptor (beta chain) derives from a study of blood T cell repertoires in COVID-19. Study at large: The study drew acute and convalescent COVID-19 samples from the United States, Italy and Spain. Sample material is recorded as cDNA or gDNA derived from T cells, B-cell-depleted T cells, or PBMCs.

The CDR3 covers 14 residues. Germline values: CDR1 MRHNA, CDR2 SNTAGT. V dropped 5 bases and J dropped 2 bases, with 11 bases sitting between them. Authors' analysis steps: Amplified reference gene primers provided the basis for estimating nucleated cell counts. Measured with immunoSEQ multiplex PCR; TCRdb has only the in-frame clones, and not every one. V and J calls plus clone size are reproduced from that table; the DNA served to infer D and trimming. This table holds almost 250,000 clones, roughly nine tenths found once. The sequenced material came from peripheral blood. The chain uses TRBV6-4 and TRBJ2-3; tentatively, D is TRBD1 (6 bases). The clonotype originates from a woman aged 55 to 70 who had recovered from COVID-19. The CDR3 coding sequence is TGTGCCAGCAGTCCACAGGGTGCCACAGATACGCAGTATTTT. It codes for CASSPQGATDTQYF.